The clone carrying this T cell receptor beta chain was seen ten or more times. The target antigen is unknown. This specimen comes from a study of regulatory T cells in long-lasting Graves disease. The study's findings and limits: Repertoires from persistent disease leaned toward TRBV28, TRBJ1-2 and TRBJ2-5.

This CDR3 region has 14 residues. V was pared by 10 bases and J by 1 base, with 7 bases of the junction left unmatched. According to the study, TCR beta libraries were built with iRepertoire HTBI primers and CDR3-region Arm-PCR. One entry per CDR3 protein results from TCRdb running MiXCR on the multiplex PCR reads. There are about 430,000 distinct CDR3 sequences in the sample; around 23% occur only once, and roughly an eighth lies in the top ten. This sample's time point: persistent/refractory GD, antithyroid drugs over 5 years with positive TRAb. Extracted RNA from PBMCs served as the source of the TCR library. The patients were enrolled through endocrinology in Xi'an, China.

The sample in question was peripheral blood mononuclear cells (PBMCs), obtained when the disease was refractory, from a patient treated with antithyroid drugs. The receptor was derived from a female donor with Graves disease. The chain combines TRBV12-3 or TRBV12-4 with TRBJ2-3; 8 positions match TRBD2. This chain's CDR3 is CATHRGGGTDTQYF. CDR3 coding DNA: TGTGCCACTCACCGGGGGGGAGGCACAGATACGCAGTATTTT.